What follows describes a single T cell receptor beta chain. The study's library attached unique molecular identifiers to single cDNA molecules. From the reads, TCRdb called clonotypes with MiXCR, one entry per CDR3 protein. Of under 5,500 distinct CDR3 sequences listed, roughly 50% were seen once; the top ten hold approximately 3.7%. These data belong to a study of human T cells and chemical hapten exposure. CDR3 length: 14 amino acids. Germline-derived CDR1 and CDR2 are MNHNY and SVGAGI (reference sequence). Trimming at V came to 7 bases and at J to 7 bases, leaving 13 bases not matched to a gene. Sample treatment: therapeutic diphenylcyclopropenone sensitization with weekly scalp DPC. Sample donors consisted of patients with alopecia, aged 18 to 70 years, who were suitable for DPC.

Sample: whole blood, taken before DPC sensitization or 2, 6, or about 24 weeks after (not recorded which). This TCR came from an adult with alopecia areata. Some clones in this sample may be carry-over from other donors' samples. This table probably holds off-target reads from a library built for another chain. The chain uses TRBV6-6 and TRBJ2-7; TRBD1 matches at 7 bases. CDR3 in amino acids: CASKTPGTAGEQYF. CDR3 nucleotide sequence: TGTGCCAGCAAAACCCCAGGGACAGCTGGGGAGCAGTACTTC.